This is a list of T cell receptor beta chains from one sample in a study of shared clonotypes between healthy human individuals. Method: immunoSEQ multiplex PCR; TCRdb's copy keeps in-frame clones and lacks some. Of roughly 2,500,000 clones in the sample, roughly 93% were seen once. Material for sequencing was naive CD4+ T cells from PBMCs. These receptors were collected from a young man in good health. Some clones in this sample may be carry-over from other donors' samples. CDR3s include the opening cysteine and the closing phenylalanine or tryptophan. The order of the fields is clone size, J gene, CDR3 length, D gene, V gene, CDR3 DNA, CDR3 protein. D genes are given only for firm matches. Only part of the rows carry a size: once, few, many, or a class if the clone is expanded.

>once|TRBJ2-7|17|-|TRBV5-4
TGTGCCAGCAGCTTCCCAAACCAAAACGACAGGCGCGGCGAGCAGTACTTC
CASSFPNQNDRRGEQYF
>-|TRBJ1-2|13|-|TRBV28
TGTGCCAGCAGCCGACAGGCCAACTATGGCTACACCTTC
CASSRQANYGYTF
>-|TRBJ2-7|15|-|TRBV28
TGTGCCAGCAGTTTGGGGGGCGACAGGGCCTACGAGCAGTACTTC
CASSLGGDRAYEQYF
>-|TRBJ2-7|13|-|TRBV5-1
TGCGCCAGCAGCTTGGAGGGTAGCGGCGAGCAGTACTTC
CASSLEGSGEQYF
>-|TRBJ1-4|16|-|TRBV7-2
TGTGCCAGCAGCTCCCTTGGAGGGGCAACTAATGAAAAACTGTTTTTT
CASSSLGGATNEKLFF
>-|TRBJ2-7|13|-|TRBV15
TGTGCCACCAGCAGGGATACAGGTTACGAGCAGTACTTC
CATSRDTGYEQYF
>-|TRBJ2-3|16|TRBD2|TRBV15
TGTGCCACCAGCAGGGGACTAGCGGGAAGCACAGATACGCAGTATTTT
CATSRGLAGSTDTQYF
>-|TRBJ2-2|15|TRBD2|TRBV28
TGTGCCAGCAGTTTAAGCGGGAGGAGCACCGGGGAGCTGTTTTTT
CASSLSGRSTGELFF
>-|TRBJ2-7|14|TRBD2|TRBV19
TGTGCCAGTAGTATCAGGGAGGGTACCTACGAGCAGTACTTC
CASSIREGTYEQYF
>-|TRBJ2-2|11|-|TRBV28
TGTGCCAGCGAGGACACCGGGGAGCTGTTTTTT
CASEDTGELFF
>-|TRBJ2-7|12|-|TRBV6-5
TGTGCCAGCAGTTACCGGACTGGTGAGCAGTACTTC
CASSYRTGEQYF
>-|TRBJ2-3|16|TRBD2|TRBV7-3
TGTGCCAGCAGCCCGGGACTAGCGGCTCCGGTAGATACGCAGTATTTT
CASSPGLAAPVDTQYF
>-|TRBJ2-1|14|-|TRBV2
TGTGCCGCTAGCGATACACATACCTACAATGAGCAGTTCTTC
CAASDTHTYNEQFF
>-|TRBJ2-2|16|-|TRBV7-3
TGTGCCAGCAGCTTACTTCTCGCGGCCGGGGTCGGGGAGCTGTTTTTT
CASSLLLAAGVGELFF
>-|TRBJ2-1|15|-|TRBV5-1
TGCGCCAGCAGCACCCAGGGGAGCTCCTACAATGAGCAGTTCTTC
CASSTQGSSYNEQFF
>-|TRBJ1-3|15|-|TRBV7-6
TGTGCCAGCAGCTTAGTCGGGTCTTCCGGAAACACCATATATTTT
CASSLVGSSGNTIYF
>few|TRBJ2-7|14|-|TRBV7-9
TGTGCCAGCAGCTTAGATTTCCGTGTTAGCGAGCAGTACTTC
CASSLDFRVSEQYF
>-|TRBJ2-3|14|TRBD1|TRBV7-3
TGTGCCAGCAGCCCAGGGGGCAGGACAGATACGCAGTATTTT
CASSPGGRTDTQYF
>-|TRBJ2-5|15|TRBD2|TRBV11-2
TGTGCCAGCAGCCCCGGACTAGCGGGAGGTGAGACCCAGTACTTC
CASSPGLAGGETQYF
>-|TRBJ2-3|13|-|TRBV7-8
TGTGCCAGCAGCTTAGACCCCCAAATTACGCAGTATTTT
CASSLDPQITQYF
>-|TRBJ2-1|17|-|TRBV7-3
TGTGCCAGCAGCCCCTTCGGGCTGAGGAGGGGGGACAATGAGCAGTTCTTC
CASSPFGLRRGDNEQFF
>-|TRBJ2-7|15|-|TRBV27
TGTGCCAGCAGTTTGGGACGGCAAATCGACTACGAGCAGTACTTC
CASSLGRQIDYEQYF
>few|TRBJ1-1|13|-|TRBV27
TGTGCCAGCAGTTTAAGTCGGGGCACTGAAGCTTTCTTT
CASSLSRGTEAFF
>-|TRBJ2-7|13|-|TRBV7-3
TGTGCCAGCAGCTTCGCAGGGGGGGACGAGCAGTACTTC
CASSFAGGDEQYF
>many|TRBJ1-1|16|TRBD1|TRBV5-1
TGCGCCAGCAGCCCGGACTCAGGGGGAAGGAACACTGAAGCTTTCTTT
CASSPDSGGRNTEAFF
>-|TRBJ2-1|17|TRBD2|TRBV7-2
TGTGCCAGCAGCTTAAGACCTAGCGGGAGAATTTACAATGAGCAGTTCTTC
CASSLRPSGRIYNEQFF
>-|TRBJ2-7|15|TRBD2|TRBV9
TGTGCCAGCAGCCTCGGGACTAGCGGGATTTACGAGCAGTACTTC
CASSLGTSGIYEQYF
>-|TRBJ1-1|13|-|TRBV7-9
TGTGCCAGCAGCTTAGGATCGTACGGTGAAGCTTTCTTT
CASSLGSYGEAFF
>-|TRBJ1-5|17|-|TRBV19
TGTGCCAGTAGTATTGGGGCACGGTATATTAGCAATCAGCCCCAGCATTTT
CASSIGARYISNQPQHF
>-|TRBJ1-3|15|-|TRBV19
TGTGCCAGTAGTATGTCGGCCAGCTCTGGAAACACCATATATTTT
CASSMSASSGNTIYF
>-|TRBJ2-5|12|-|TRBV6-6
TGTGCCAGCAGTGGATCTACAGAGACCCAGTACTTC
CASSGSTETQYF
>-|TRBJ2-3|15|TRBD1|TRBV19
TGTGCCAGTAGTATCACCCCGGGACAGGGTGATACGCAGTATTTT
CASSITPGQGDTQYF
>-|TRBJ2-7|15|TRBD2|TRBV5-4
TGTGCCAGCAGCTATATAGCGGGTTCATCCTACGAGCAGTACTTC
CASSYIAGSSYEQYF
>-|TRBJ2-1|15|-|TRBV5-1
TGCGCCAGCAGCTTGGTCGCAGGGGCCTACAATGAGCAGTTCTTC
CASSLVAGAYNEQFF
>-|TRBJ2-7|15|TRBD2|TRBV10-2
TGCGCCAGCAGTGATCCAGCGGGAGGACCCTACGAGCAGTACTTC
CASSDPAGGPYEQYF
>-|TRBJ1-2|13|-|TRBV6-6
TGTGCCAGCAGTTACCACGGCGGTGATGGCTACACCTTC
CASSYHGGDGYTF
>-|TRBJ2-7|14|-|TRBV30
TGTGCCTGGAGTCCTGGGGACACCCGAAACGAGCAGTACTTC
CAWSPGDTRNEQYF
>-|TRBJ2-2|14|-|TRBV5-1
TGCGCCAGCAGCCCTACCATGGGAACCGGGGAGCTGTTTTTT
CASSPTMGTGELFF
>-|TRBJ1-2|14|TRBD1|TRBV10-3
TGTGCCATCAGGCCGGGACAGGGGAGGGATGGCCACACCTTC
CAIRPGQGRDGHTF
>-|TRBJ2-6|15|TRBD2|TRBV6-5
TGTGCCAGCAGTCCGGGGGGGCTGGGGGCCAACGTCCTGACTTTC
CASSPGGLGANVLTF
>-|TRBJ2-5|14|-|TRBV18
TGTGCCAGCTCACGAATTCGTAAGGAAGAGACCCAGTACTTC
CASSRIRKEETQYF
>-|TRBJ2-1|14|-|TRBV5-5
TGTGCCAGCAGCTTGTCCCCCCCGCACAATGAGCAGTTCTTC
CASSLSPPHNEQFF
>-|TRBJ2-1|16|-|TRBV18
TGTGCCAGCTCACCGCTTCCTACCAGCTCCTACAATGAGCAGTTCTTC
CASSPLPTSSYNEQFF
>-|TRBJ2-7|16|-|TRBV15
TGTGCCACCAGCGGGGGCATCGGCGTTATGTCCTACGAGCAGTACTTC
CATSGGIGVMSYEQYF
>-|TRBJ2-4|13|TRBD2|TRBV29-1
TGCAGCGTTGACGCGGGGGCGGGAGGCATTCAGTACTTC
CSVDAGAGGIQYF
>-|TRBJ2-7|16|-|TRBV21-1
TGTGCCAGCAGCAAAGAACCAGGGCAGGTAACAAACGAGCAGTACTTC
CASSKEPGQVTNEQYF
>-|TRBJ2-2|18|-|TRBV5-1
TGCGCCAGCAGCAAGACGGGGCAGCCTATCACGAGCACCGGGGAGCTGTTTTTT
CASSKTGQPITSTGELFF
>once|TRBJ1-4|15|-|TRBV6-1
TGTGCCAGCAGTGCAAACCGGGACGGGGGGGGAAAACTGTTTTTT
CASSANRDGGGKLFF
>-|TRBJ2-5|12|-|TRBV11-3
TGTGCCAGCAGCCCAGACGGGAGGACCCAGTACTTC
CASSPDGRTQYF
>-|TRBJ2-5|18|TRBD1|TRBV5-1
TGCGCCAGCAGCTTGGACCCATCCGCAGGGGGATACCAAGAGACCCAGTACTTC
CASSLDPSAGGYQETQYF
>-|TRBJ1-1|15|-|TRBV30
TGTGCCTGGAGTGCAATTACAGGAAGGGGAACGGTTGCTTTCTTT
CAWSAITGRGTVAFF
>few|TRBJ1-1|14|-|TRBV7-9
TGTGCCAGCAGCGCAGGGTCGGGGGACACTGAAGCTTTCTTT
CASSAGSGDTEAFF
>-|TRBJ1-1|13|-|TRBV28
TGTGCCAGCAGGGAAGACTTGAACACTGAAGCTTTCTTT
CASREDLNTEAFF
>-|TRBJ2-7|14|-|TRBV6-5
TGTGCCAGCAGTTACTGTAAGGCGGTTTACGAGCAGTACTTC
CASSYCKAVYEQYF
>-|TRBJ2-7|15|TRBD2|TRBV28
TGTGCCAGCAGTTTACCGGGGGGAGTCCCCTACGAGCAGTACTTC
CASSLPGGVPYEQYF
>few|TRBJ1-1|11|TRBD1|TRBV6-1
TGTGCCAGCAGCGGACAGGGCGGAGCTTTCTTT
CASSGQGGAFF
>-|TRBJ2-5|14|TRBD2|TRBV6-1
TGTGCCAGCAGACGACTAGCGGGAGAGGAGACCCAGTACTTC
CASRRLAGEETQYF
>once|TRBJ2-2|13|-|TRBV5-1
TGCGCCAGCAGCTTGGAAGGCAACGGGGAGCTGTTTTTT
CASSLEGNGELFF
>-|TRBJ2-3|14|-|TRBV5-1
TGCGCCAGCAGCTTCGGGCCCTCCAAAGATACGCAGTATTTT
CASSFGPSKDTQYF